These 16 T cell receptor beta chains were all obtained from the same sample, sequenced in a study of identifying expanded T cells in peripheral blood. Here immunoSEQ multiplex PCR was the method, and the copy in TCRdb shows in-frame clones only, minus some. Of fewer than 60,000 clones in the sample, 82% were seen once. Sequences were obtained from blood. The receptors come from a person between 18 and 75 years old in good health.

The gene calls are TRBV15 and TRBJ1-2; 8 nucleotides line up with TRBD1. Trimming cost V 3 bases and J 4 bases; bases outside gene matches: 7. CDR3 length: 15 amino acids. CDR1 and CDR2 (germline): LNHNV, YYDKDF (reference sequence). CDR3 nucleotides: TGTGCCACCAGCAGCCCCTACAGGGGGATCTATGGCTACACCTTC. Residues: CATSSPYRGIYGYTF.

This chain joins TRBV20-1 and TRBJ1-2; D is undetermined. CDR1 and CDR2 (germline): DFQATT, SNEGSKA (reference sequence). The CDR3 is made up of 11 amino acids. Trimming shortened V by 3 bases and J by 5 bases, and 7 bases separated the two germline ends. This CDR3 is CSARAQYGYTF. In DNA form, the CDR3 reads TGCAGTGCTAGGGCCCAATATGGCTACACCTTC.

The rearrangement uses TRBV4-3 and TRBJ1-1; D remains unclear. Trimming took off 1 base at V and 3 bases at J, with 9 bases between the two ends. Germline V gene sequence: CDR1 LGHNA, CDR2 YSLEER. The CDR3 has 14 residues. CDR3 sequence reads: CASSQAYGDTEAFF. The CDR3 nucleotides read TGCGCCAGCAGCCAAGCCTATGGGGACACTGAAGCTTTCTTT.

V gene TRBV5-1 combines with J gene TRBJ2-5; 7 bases align to TRBD1. CDR1 SGHRS and CDR2 YFSETQ come from the germline V gene. The CDR3 is 14 residues long. V gave up 5 bases and J gave up 5 bases; unmatched junction bases: 9. This CDR3 is CASRRQGMGETQYF. The CDR3 nucleotides are TGCGCCAGCAGGAGACAGGGCATGGGTGAGACCCAGTACTTC.

The chain employs TRBV28 and TRBJ1-1; no firm D call. This CDR3 spans 15 amino acids. The V end lost 5 bases, the J end lost 1 base, and 14 bases lay between the germline ends. From germline, CDR1 is MDHEN and CDR2 SYDVKM. Here the CDR3 DNA reads TGTGCCAGCAGTCACTACCTGACAAAGAACACTGAAGCTTTCTTT. This codes for CASSHYLTKNTEAFF.

The chain uses TRBV6-1 and TRBJ1-5; D not certain. CDR3 size: 15 residues. Germline V gene data show CDR1 as MNHNS and CDR2 as SASEGT. V lost 4 bases and J 0 bases, leaving 10 bases between the germline ends. CDR3 protein: CASSVAEYSNQPQHF. The CDR3 nucleotides are TGTGCCAGCAGTGTGGCTGAGTATAGCAATCAGCCCCAGCATTTT.

The chain links TRBV5-6 to TRBJ1-2; no firm D call. CDR1 and CDR2 (germline): SGHDT, YYEEEE. The CDR3 has 12 residues. With 0 bases removed from V and 6 bases from J, the gap between germline ends came to 6 bases. This CDR3 is CASSLGKNGYTF. The CDR3 bases are TGTGCCAGCAGCTTGGGAAAAAATGGCTACACCTTC.

This sequence joins TRBV2 and TRBJ2-5; D gene unclear. Germline values: CDR1 SNHLY, CDR2 FYNNEI. V dropped 4 bases and J dropped 2 bases, with 5 bases sitting between them. This CDR3 has 12 residues. The CDR3 region is CASSVKQETQYF. As DNA, the CDR3 is TGTGCCAGCAGTGTTAAGCAAGAGACCCAGTACTTC.

This clone was counted between two and nine times. This chain links TRBV27 with TRBJ1-2; D not resolved. This CDR3 region has 13 residues. With 7 bases removed from V and 2 bases from J, the gap between germline ends came to 11 bases. Per germline, CDR1 MNHEY and CDR2 SMNVEV (reference sequence). CDR3 protein: CASKESRNYGYTF. For the CDR3, the DNA is TGTGCCAGCAAAGAGTCACGGAACTATGGCTACACCTTC.

V gene TRBV5-4 combines with J gene TRBJ1-2; tentative D call: TRBD1 (5 bases). This CDR3 spans 13 amino acids. Germline-derived CDR1 and CDR2 are SGHNT and YYREEE (reference sequence). Between the trimmed V and J ends, which lost 10 bases and 0 bases, there was a span of 13 bases. CDR3 in amino acids: CASRGGANYGYTF. The CDR3 nucleotides are TGTGCCTCCCGGGGGGGAGCTAACTATGGCTACACCTTC.

V usage is TRBV6-1 and J usage is TRBJ2-3; D possibly corresponds to TRBD1 (6 bases). The ends were cut back, 4 bases at V and 1 base at J, with 18 bases in the middle. This CDR3 comprises 17 residues. The germline gives CDR1 MNHNS, CDR2 SASEGT. The CDR3 sequence: CASSALSTGSGTDTQYF. DNA of the CDR3: TGTGCCAGCAGTGCCCTATCAACAGGGAGCGGCACAGATACGCAGTATTTT.

This sequence joins TRBV9 and TRBJ1-2; the match to TRBD1 covers 8 bases. Germline values: CDR1 SGDLS, CDR2 YYNGEE. The length of the CDR3 is 15 residues. The V gene end was trimmed by 3 bases and the J gene end by 7 bases; junction bases not matched to a gene: 11. The CDR3 loop reads CASSASMDRARGYTF. DNA of the CDR3: TGTGCCAGCAGCGCATCTATGGACAGGGCCCGTGGCTACACCTTC.

The V gene is TRBV10-1, the J gene TRBJ1-1; 9 nucleotides line up with TRBD1. The CDR3 contains 14 residues. The V and J ends lost 6 bases and 6 bases, in that order; junction bases with no gene match: 8. CDR1 and CDR2 (germline): WNHNN, SYGVQD (reference sequence). The DNA of the CDR3 is TGCGCCAGCAGGGTTCCACAGGGGGCGGCTGAAGCTTTCTTT. Protein product: CASRVPQGAAEAFF.

J is TRBJ1-5 and V is TRBV5-6; 7 bases align to TRBD1. V lost 0 bases and J lost 2; bases outside the gene matches: 5. Germline assignment: CDR1 SGHDT and CDR2 YYEEEE. CDR3 size: 16 residues. CDR3 sequence: CASSLGPDRGNQPQHF. DNA for the CDR3: TGTGCCAGCAGCTTGGGCCCCGACAGGGGCAATCAGCCCCAGCATTTT.

The chain carries TRBV7-2 and TRBJ2-7, with D possibly TRBD2 on 6 matching bases. CDR1 is SGHTA and CDR2 is FQGNSA in the germline V gene. The CDR3 is 14 residues long. The germline V and J ends were trimmed by 3 bases and 3 bases, with 12 bases remaining between them. This chain's CDR3 is CASSFERVGYEQYV. The DNA of the CDR3 is TGTGCCAGCAGCTTCGAGCGGGTTGGCTACGAGCAGTACGTC.

The chain links TRBV5-6 to TRBJ1-1; D is perhaps TRBD1 (5 bases). Germline lookup yields CDR1 SGHDT and CDR2 YYEEEE. The CDR3 runs to 12 residues. V was shortened by 3 bases and J by 13 bases, with 16 bases between the two germline ends. The DNA of the CDR3 is TGTGCCAGCAGCTGGCAGGGTGTAAGTGTTTTCTTT. Its protein is CASSWQGVSVFF.